This T cell receptor beta chain emerged from a study of T cells in Graves' hyperthyroidism and ophthalmopathy. Germline CDR1 and CDR2: DFQATT and SNEGSKA (reference sequence). The CDR3 has 13 amino acids. A word on this clonotype: Because the CDR3 is missing its conserved closing phenylalanine or tryptophan, this is likely a read error.

Amplification yielded TCR beta CDR3 regions, with RNA transcripts as the source. In the first-round RT-PCR of the TCR CDR3, the HTBI primer set was used. One entry per CDR3 protein, called by TCRdb with MiXCR from the multiplex PCR reads. The profile shows about 37,000 distinct CDR3 sequences, 40% to 65% of them singletons. This clonotype originated in a man aged 40-49 years with Graves' ophthalmopathy. The chain uses TRBV20-1 and TRBJ2-5; 10 positions agree with TRBD2. The sequencing input was blood. This CDR3 reads CRAQAGGQETQYL. CDR3 nucleotides: TGCAGGGCACAAGCGGGGGGGCAAGAGACCCAGTACCTC.